This is a list of T cell receptor beta chains from one sample in a study of post-analysis software for immune sequencing data. Via MiXCR, TCRdb re-called the PCR reads, giving one row per CDR3 protein. The sample contains approximately 400,000 distinct CDR3 sequences, less than 35% of which appear only once. Source material: blood. These TCRs come from a girl aged 10 to 17 with multiple sclerosis. The CDR3 runs from the conserved cysteine through the conserved F or W. The D gene is left open where the match is weak. Size is omitted from some rows. Given values are once, few, many or a class for expanded clones.

NA	TRBJ2-1	TRBV24-1	NA	TGTGCCACCAGTGATGGCCAGGACCCGGGAGAGCAGTTCTTC	CATSDGQDPGEQFF
NA	TRBJ2-7	TRBV5-1	NA	TGCGCCAGCAGCTGGGACGGGGTTCGAGAGGAGCAGTACTTC	CASSWDGVREEQYF
NA	TRBJ1-5	TRBV15	NA	TGTGCCACCAGCCAGAGGGGTAATCAGCCCCAGCATTTT	CATSQRGNQPQHF
NA	TRBJ2-5	TRBV24-1	few	TGTGCCACCCAGGGAGATCCGGAGACCCAGTACTTC	CATQGDPETQYF
TRBD1	TRBJ2-7	TRBV28	many	TGTGCCAGCAGTACCAACAGGGGGTCCTACGAGCAGTACTTC	CASSTNRGSYEQYF
TRBD2	TRBJ2-1	TRBV29-1	few	TGCAGCGTTAGGGGACCCAGCGGGGCCCTCTCCTACAATGAGCAGTTCTTC	CSVRGPSGALSYNEQFF
NA	TRBJ1-6	TRBV4-3	NA	TGCGCCAGCAGCCAAGAGGTACAGGGAAGTCCACCCCTCCACTTT	CASSQEVQGSPPLHF
NA	TRBJ1-4	TRBV18	few	TGTGCCAGCTCACCGCTCGGTGCAACTAATGAAAAACTGTTTTTT	CASSPLGATNEKLFF
NA	TRBJ2-6	TRBV6-6	many	TGTGCCAGCTCGGGGCGCGGGGCCAACGTCCTGACTTTC	CASSGRGANVLTF
NA	TRBJ2-3	TRBV24-1	NA	TGTGCCACCAGTGATAACAGGGAGGTGACAGATACGCAGTATTTT	CATSDNREVTDTQYF
NA	TRBJ2-3	TRBV6-2/TRBV6-3	NA	TGTGCCAGCAGTACGTGGAGGGATACGCAGTATTTT	CASSTWRDTQYF
NA	TRBJ1-2	TRBV7-9	NA	TGTGCCAGCAGCTTAGCGGGAGCGACTCACTATGGCTACACCTTC	CASSLAGATHYGYTF
NA	TRBJ1-2	TRBV7-2	NA	TGTACCAGCAGCTTAGGGGTTTCCCCTGTCCCCTCCTATGGCTACACCTTC	CTSSLGVSPVPSYGYTF
NA	TRBJ1-2	TRBV29-1	NA	TGCAGCGTTGAAGGCTTTCAGGGCACCTTC	CSVEGFQGTF
NA	TRBJ2-3	TRBV4-3	many	TGCGCCAGCAGCCAAGTATGGGAGCCCACAGATACGCAGTATTTT	CASSQVWEPTDTQYF
TRBD2	TRBJ2-1	TRBV7-8	NA	TGTGCCAGCAGCTTCCCCTTGAGGGGACTAGCGTACAATGAGCAGTTCTTC	CASSFPLRGLAYNEQFF
NA	TRBJ2-5	TRBV9	NA	TGTGCCAGCAGCGTAGCCGGGGGCCCTGTTGAAGAGACCCAGTACTTC	CASSVAGGPVEETQYF
NA	TRBJ2-1	TRBV7-2	NA	TGTGCCAGCAGCCCCTCCCCGAGCTCCTACAATGAGCAGTTCTTC	CASSPSPSSYNEQFF
NA	TRBJ1-2	TRBV5-1	few	TGCGCCAGCAGCGATCAGGCCGGGGCCTACACCTTC	CASSDQAGAYTF
TRBD2	TRBJ2-5	TRBV11-2	NA	TGTGCCAGCAGCTTAACCACTAGCGAGGAGACCCAGTACTTC	CASSLTTSEETQYF
TRBD1	TRBJ1-1	TRBV20-1	once	TGCAGTGCCAGAGAATCCGGGACAGGGATCACTGAAGCTTTCTTT	CSARESGTGITEAFF
TRBD2	TRBJ2-1	TRBV5-1	few	TGCGCCAGCAGCTTGTCGGGGACTAGCGGGGCAAATGAGCAGTTCTTC	CASSLSGTSGANEQFF
NA	TRBJ2-7	TRBV10-2	NA	TGCGCCAGCAGTGACAGTCAGGGGGGCGAGCAGTACTTC	CASSDSQGGEQYF
NA	TRBJ1-2	TRBV11-2	few	TGTGCCAGCAGCTTAGTAGACGAGTATGGCTACACCTTC	CASSLVDEYGYTF
NA	TRBJ2-5	TRBV12-3/TRBV12-4	NA	TGTGCCAGCAGCCTCCGCCATCCGGGGGAGCAGTACTTC	CASSLRHPGEQYF
TRBD2	TRBJ2-3	TRBV24-1	few	TGTGCCACCAGTGACCGGACTAGCGGAGACACAGATACGCAGTATTTT	CATSDRTSGDTDTQYF
NA	TRBJ2-7	TRBV2	few	TGTGCCAGCAGTGTACAGGGCGAGCAGTACTTC	CASSVQGEQYF
NA	TRBJ2-1	TRBV24-1	few	TGTGCCACCAGGGACAGCTCCTACAATGAGCAGTTCTTC	CATRDSSYNEQFF
NA	TRBJ1-6	TRBV2	NA	TGTGCCAGCAGTGAAACCGGGGGATCCTATAATTCACCCCTCCACTTT	CASSETGGSYNSPLHF